This paragraph reports one TCR beta chain. The entry originates in a study of blood T cell repertoires in COVID-19. About the study: The origin of the acute and convalescent COVID-19 samples was the United States, Italy and Spain. Sample material is recorded as cDNA or gDNA derived from T cells, B-cell-depleted T cells, or PBMCs.

As processed by the authors: Estimation of nucleated cell counts was performed using reference gene primer amplification. Assay: immunoSEQ multiplex PCR; the TCRdb copy retains only in-frame clones and omits some. The DNA was the basis for D and trimming; V, J and clone size are from that table. The repertoire consists of 130,000 to 150,000 clones, with approximately 91% occurring once and the leading ten covering roughly 2%. The CDR3 totals 15 residues. Losses at the gene ends were 0 bases for V and 8 bases for J; bases not matched to a gene: 9. Germline CDR1 reads MGHRA; CDR2 reads YSYEKL. Sequenced sample: peripheral blood. This TCR came from a human donor in a cohort sampled during active COVID-19. V is TRBV4-1 and J is TRBJ1-2; TRBD1 aligns across 7 bases. The CDR3 region has the DNA TGCGCCAGCAGCCAAGAGGAGGGGGCCGGTCGAGGCTACACCTTC. Encoded protein: CASSQEEGAGRGYTF.